The rows below give T cell receptor beta chains drawn from one sample of a study of T cell responses to AZD1222 COVID-19 vaccine. This table comes from immunoSEQ multiplex PCR, and its TCRdb copy is limited to in-frame clones, with some not included. Of about 120,000 clones in the sample, just over 90% were seen once. Source: peripheral blood, taken on day 0 of AZD1222 vaccination. The receptors were sampled from an adult in good health. Each CDR3 is given with its conserved first and last residue. A D gene is named only where the DNA matches it firmly. The size field is filled for only some rows; it gives once, few, many or a size class.

D gene: TRBD1
clone size: -
V gene: TRBV27
J gene: TRBJ1-2
CDR3 protein: CASRGTGIVYGYTF
CDR3 DNA: TGTGCCAGCAGAGGGACAGGGATCGTTTATGGCTACACCTTC

D gene: TRBD1
clone size: -
V gene: TRBV6-2/TRBV6-3
J gene: TRBJ2-7
CDR3 protein: CASSYLDRSFDEQYF
CDR3 DNA: TGTGCCAGCAGTTATTTGGACAGGAGTTTCGACGAGCAGTACTTC

D gene: -
clone size: -
V gene: TRBV2
J gene: TRBJ1-5
CDR3 protein: CASSERRGYQPQHF
CDR3 DNA: TGTGCCAGCAGTGAACGTAGGGGGTATCAGCCCCAGCATTTT

D gene: -
clone size: once
V gene: TRBV14
J gene: TRBJ1-3
CDR3 protein: CASSFLGLSGNTIYF
CDR3 DNA: TGTGCCAGCAGTTTTCTGGGTCTCTCTGGAAACACCATATATTTT

D gene: TRBD1
clone size: -
V gene: TRBV7-9
J gene: TRBJ2-3
CDR3 protein: CASSPGGTGGMDTQYF
CDR3 DNA: TGTGCCAGCAGCCCCGGGGGGACAGGGGGCATGGATACGCAGTATTTT

D gene: -
clone size: -
V gene: TRBV28
J gene: TRBJ2-7
CDR3 protein: CASSLSGPYEQYF
CDR3 DNA: TGTGCCAGCAGTTTATCCGGACCCTACGAGCAGTACTTC

D gene: -
clone size: -
V gene: TRBV4-3
J gene: TRBJ2-2
CDR3 protein: CASSQDGRGRPELFF
CDR3 DNA: TGCGCCAGCAGCCAAGATGGCAGGGGTCGTCCGGAGCTGTTTTTT

D gene: -
clone size: -
V gene: TRBV5-1
J gene: TRBJ2-5
CDR3 protein: CASSLVAGTGETQYF
CDR3 DNA: TGCGCCAGCAGCTTGGTGGCGGGGACGGGAGAGACCCAGTACTTC

D gene: TRBD1
clone size: -
V gene: TRBV5-6
J gene: TRBJ2-7
CDR3 protein: CASSGWGTVYEQYF
CDR3 DNA: TGTGCCAGCAGCGGGTGGGGGACAGTCTACGAGCAGTACTTC

D gene: -
clone size: -
V gene: TRBV7-2
J gene: TRBJ2-3
CDR3 protein: CASSQILIGSGKDTQYF
CDR3 DNA: TGTGCCAGCAGCCAGATCCTTATCGGGAGTGGTAAAGATACGCAGTATTTT

D gene: -
clone size: few
V gene: TRBV3-1/TRBV3-2
J gene: TRBJ1-2
CDR3 protein: CASSPQRGPDGYTF
CDR3 DNA: TGTGCCAGCAGCCCTCAAAGGGGTCCGGATGGCTACACCTTC

D gene: -
clone size: -
V gene: TRBV4-1
J gene: TRBJ1-4
CDR3 protein: CASSQVNAGTVGVNEKLFF
CDR3 DNA: TGCGCCAGCAGCCAAGTCAATGCAGGGACTGTAGGTGTCAATGAAAAACTGTTTTTT

D gene: -
clone size: -
V gene: TRBV9
J gene: TRBJ1-2
CDR3 protein: CASSVSGTSNYGYTF
CDR3 DNA: TGTGCCAGCAGCGTATCCGGGACAAGTAACTATGGCTACACCTTC

D gene: -
clone size: once
V gene: TRBV28
J gene: TRBJ2-7
CDR3 protein: CASTLRLQYF
CDR3 DNA: TGTGCCAGCACCCTCAGGTTGCAGTACTTC

D gene: TRBD1
clone size: -
V gene: TRBV19
J gene: TRBJ2-1
CDR3 protein: CASSTQGGFYNEQFF
CDR3 DNA: TGTGCCAGTAGTACACAGGGGGGTTTTTACAATGAGCAGTTCTTC

D gene: -
clone size: few
V gene: TRBV14
J gene: TRBJ2-3
CDR3 protein: CASSIFAGPRQYF
CDR3 DNA: TGTGCCAGCAGTATTTTTGCGGGACCCAGGCAGTATTTT

D gene: -
clone size: -
V gene: TRBV28
J gene: TRBJ2-1
CDR3 protein: CASVGRYYNEQFF
CDR3 DNA: TGTGCCAGCGTAGGCAGATACTACAATGAGCAGTTCTTC

D gene: TRBD2
clone size: -
V gene: TRBV10-1
J gene: TRBJ2-7
CDR3 protein: CASSPAGGGYEQYF
CDR3 DNA: TGCGCCAGCTCGCCAGCGGGAGGAGGCTACGAGCAGTACTTC

D gene: -
clone size: -
V gene: TRBV28
J gene: TRBJ2-7
CDR3 protein: CASSSPGPSSYEQYF
CDR3 DNA: TGTGCCAGCAGTTCACCGGGACCGAGCTCCTACGAGCAGTACTTC

D gene: -
clone size: -
V gene: TRBV6-2/TRBV6-3
J gene: TRBJ2-1
CDR3 protein: CASSYLPKPFEQFF
CDR3 DNA: TGTGCCAGCAGTTACTTACCAAAACCCTTCGAGCAGTTCTTC

D gene: TRBD2
clone size: -
V gene: TRBV18
J gene: TRBJ2-3
CDR3 protein: CASSLSGTSRTDTQYF
CDR3 DNA: TGTGCCAGCTCACTCTCCGGGACTAGCCGCACAGATACGCAGTATTTT

D gene: -
clone size: -
V gene: TRBV7-3
J gene: TRBJ2-3
CDR3 protein: CASSLTPTLDTQYF
CDR3 DNA: TGTGCCAGCAGCCTAACGCCTACATTAGATACGCAGTATTTT

D gene: -
clone size: -
V gene: TRBV28
J gene: TRBJ2-1
CDR3 protein: CASSLSSGTTRFF
CDR3 DNA: TGTGCCAGCAGTTTATCATCCGGGACGACGCGGTTCTTC

D gene: -
clone size: -
V gene: TRBV6-4
J gene: TRBJ2-7
CDR3 protein: CASSHGMTVTYEQYF
CDR3 DNA: TGTGCCAGCAGTCACGGAATGACGGTCACCTACGAGCAGTACTTC

D gene: -
clone size: -
V gene: TRBV30
J gene: TRBJ1-5
CDR3 protein: CAWSPGNNQPQHF
CDR3 DNA: TGTGCCTGGAGCCCAGGGAACAATCAGCCCCAGCATTTT

D gene: -
clone size: -
V gene: TRBV5-4
J gene: TRBJ1-2
CDR3 protein: CASSGRGVRGYTF
CDR3 DNA: TGTGCCAGCAGCGGAAGGGGGGTTCGTGGCTACACCTTC

D gene: -
clone size: -
V gene: TRBV10-3
J gene: TRBJ1-2
CDR3 protein: CAISATRGGGYTF
CDR3 DNA: TGTGCCATCAGCGCCACTCGGGGGGGTGGCTACACCTTC

D gene: TRBD2
clone size: -
V gene: TRBV10-3
J gene: TRBJ2-7
CDR3 protein: CAISEGVAGRYEQYF
CDR3 DNA: TGTGCCATCAGTGAAGGGGTAGCGGGACGCTACGAGCAGTACTTC